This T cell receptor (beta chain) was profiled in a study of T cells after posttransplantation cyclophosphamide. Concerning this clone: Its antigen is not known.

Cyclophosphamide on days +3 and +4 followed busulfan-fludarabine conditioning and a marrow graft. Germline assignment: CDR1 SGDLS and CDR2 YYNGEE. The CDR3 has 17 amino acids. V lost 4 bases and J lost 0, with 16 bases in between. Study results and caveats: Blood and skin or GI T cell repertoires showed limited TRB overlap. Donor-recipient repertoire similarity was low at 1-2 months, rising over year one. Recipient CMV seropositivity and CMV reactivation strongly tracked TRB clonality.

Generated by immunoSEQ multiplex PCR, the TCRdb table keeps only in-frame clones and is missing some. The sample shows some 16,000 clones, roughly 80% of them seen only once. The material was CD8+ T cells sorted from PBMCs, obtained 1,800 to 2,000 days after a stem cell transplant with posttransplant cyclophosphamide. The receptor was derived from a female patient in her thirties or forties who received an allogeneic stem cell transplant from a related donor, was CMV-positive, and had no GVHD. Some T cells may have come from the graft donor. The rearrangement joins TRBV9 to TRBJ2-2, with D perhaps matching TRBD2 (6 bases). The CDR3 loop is CASSLEVSGANTGELFF. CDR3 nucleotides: TGTGCCAGCAGCCTGGAGGTTAGCGGCGCGAACACCGGGGAGCTGTTTTTT.